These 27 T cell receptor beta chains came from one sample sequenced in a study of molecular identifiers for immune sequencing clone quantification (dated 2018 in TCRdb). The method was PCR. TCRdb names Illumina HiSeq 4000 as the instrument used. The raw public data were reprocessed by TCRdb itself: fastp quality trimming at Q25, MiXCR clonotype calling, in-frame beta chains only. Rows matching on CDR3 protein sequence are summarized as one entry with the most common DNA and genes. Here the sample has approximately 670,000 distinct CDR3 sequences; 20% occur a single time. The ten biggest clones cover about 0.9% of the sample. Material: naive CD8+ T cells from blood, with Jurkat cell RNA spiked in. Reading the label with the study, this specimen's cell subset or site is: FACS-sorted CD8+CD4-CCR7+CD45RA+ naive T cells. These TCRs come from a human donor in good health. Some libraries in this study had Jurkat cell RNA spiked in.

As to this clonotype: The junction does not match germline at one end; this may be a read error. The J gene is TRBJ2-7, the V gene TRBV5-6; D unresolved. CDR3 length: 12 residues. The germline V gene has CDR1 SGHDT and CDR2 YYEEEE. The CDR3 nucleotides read TGTGCCAGCGGCTTCCGAGCCTACGAGCAGTACTTC. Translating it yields CASGFRAYEQYF. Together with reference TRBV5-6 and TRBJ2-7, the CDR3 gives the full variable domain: DAGVTQSPTHLIKTRGQQVTLRCSPKSGHDTVSWYQQALGQGPQFIFQYYEEEERQRGNFPDRFSGHQFPNYSSELNVNALLLGDSALYLCASGFRAYEQYFGPGTRLTVT.

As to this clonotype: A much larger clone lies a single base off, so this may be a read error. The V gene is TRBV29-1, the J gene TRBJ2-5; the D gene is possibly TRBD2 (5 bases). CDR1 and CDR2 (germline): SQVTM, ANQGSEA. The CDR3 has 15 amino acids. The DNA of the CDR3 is TGCAGCCTTGAAACTAGTCCCTACCGCCGGGAGACCCAGTACTTC. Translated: CSLETSPYRRETQYF.

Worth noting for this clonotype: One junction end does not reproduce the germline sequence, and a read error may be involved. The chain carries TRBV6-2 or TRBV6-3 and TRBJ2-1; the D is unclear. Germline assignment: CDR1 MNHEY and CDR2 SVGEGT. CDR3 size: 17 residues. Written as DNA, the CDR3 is TGTGCCAGCAGTTACTCGATGGGCTCTATCTCCTACGATGAGCAGTTCTTC. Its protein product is CASSYSMGSISYDEQFF.

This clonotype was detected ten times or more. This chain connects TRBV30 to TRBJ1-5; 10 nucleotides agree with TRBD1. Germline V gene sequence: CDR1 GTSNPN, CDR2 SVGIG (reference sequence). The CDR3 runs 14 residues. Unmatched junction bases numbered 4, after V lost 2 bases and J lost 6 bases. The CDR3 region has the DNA TGTGCCTGGAGTCCCGACAGGGGGCTTCAGCCCCAGCATTTT. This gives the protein CAWSPDRGLQPQHF.

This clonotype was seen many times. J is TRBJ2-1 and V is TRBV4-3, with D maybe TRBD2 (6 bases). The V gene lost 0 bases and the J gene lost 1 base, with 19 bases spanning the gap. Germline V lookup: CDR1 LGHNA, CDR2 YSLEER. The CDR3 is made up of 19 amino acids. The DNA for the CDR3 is TGCGCCAGCAGCCAAGACCTGTTGGCTAGCGCGCCGTCCTACAATGAGCAGTTCTTC. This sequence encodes CASSQDLLASAPSYNEQFF.

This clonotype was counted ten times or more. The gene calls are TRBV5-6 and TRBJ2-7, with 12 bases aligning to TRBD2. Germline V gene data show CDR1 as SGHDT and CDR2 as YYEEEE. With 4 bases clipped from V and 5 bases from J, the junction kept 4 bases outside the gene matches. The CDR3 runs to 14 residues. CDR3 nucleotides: TGTGCCAGCAGCCCCGGGACTAGCGGGCACGAGCAGTACTTC. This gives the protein CASSPGTSGHEQYF.

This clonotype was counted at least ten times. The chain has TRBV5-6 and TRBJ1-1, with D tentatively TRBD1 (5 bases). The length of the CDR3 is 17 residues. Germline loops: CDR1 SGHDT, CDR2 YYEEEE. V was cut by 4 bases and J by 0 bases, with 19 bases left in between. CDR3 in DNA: TGTGCCAGCAGCCTGAAGGCGGGGCGAAACATGAACACTGAAGCTTTCTTT. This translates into CASSLKAGRNMNTEAFF.

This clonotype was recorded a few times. CDR3 sequence: CASSYGTNTGGLFF. DNA of the CDR3: TGTGCCAGCAGTTACGGGACAAACACCGGAGGGCTGTTTTTT. This sequence joins TRBV6-2 or TRBV6-3 and TRBJ2-2; perhaps TRBD1 as D (6 bases). V was trimmed by 2 bases and J by 13 bases, leaving 17 bases between them. The V gene's germline CDR1 is MNHEY and CDR2 SVGEGT. The CDR3 consists of 14 residues.

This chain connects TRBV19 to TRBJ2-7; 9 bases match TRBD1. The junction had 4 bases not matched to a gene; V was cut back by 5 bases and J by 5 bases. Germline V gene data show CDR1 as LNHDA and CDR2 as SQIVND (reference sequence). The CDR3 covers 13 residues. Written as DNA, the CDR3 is TGTGCCAGTAGTCCAAGGACAGGGGACGAGCAGTACTTC. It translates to CASSPRTGDEQYF.

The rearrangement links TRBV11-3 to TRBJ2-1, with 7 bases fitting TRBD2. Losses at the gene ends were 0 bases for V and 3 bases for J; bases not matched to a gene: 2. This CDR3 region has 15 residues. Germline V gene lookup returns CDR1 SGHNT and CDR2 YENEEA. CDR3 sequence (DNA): TGTGCCAGCAGCTTAGAACCGGGGGGCTACAATGAGCAGTTCTTC. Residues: CASSLEPGGYNEQFF. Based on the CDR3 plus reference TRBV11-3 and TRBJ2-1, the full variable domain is EAGVVQSPRYKIIEKKQPVAFWCNPISGHNTLYWYLQNLGQGPELLIRYENEEAVDDSQLPKDRFSAERLKGVDSTLKIQPAELGDSAVYLCASSLEPGGYNEQFFGPGTRLTVL.

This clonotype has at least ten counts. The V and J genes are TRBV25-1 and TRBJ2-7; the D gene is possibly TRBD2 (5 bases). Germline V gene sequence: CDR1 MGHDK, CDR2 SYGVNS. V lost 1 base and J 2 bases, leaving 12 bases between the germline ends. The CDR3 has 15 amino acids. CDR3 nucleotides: TGTGCCAGCAGTGAATCCGGACTTATAGCCTACGAGCAGTACTTC. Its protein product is CASSESGLIAYEQYF.

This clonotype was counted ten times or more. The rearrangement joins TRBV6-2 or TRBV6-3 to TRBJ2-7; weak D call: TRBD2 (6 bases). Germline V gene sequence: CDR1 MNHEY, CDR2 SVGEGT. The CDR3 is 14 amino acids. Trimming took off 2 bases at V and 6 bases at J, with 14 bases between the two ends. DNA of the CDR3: TGTGCCAGCAGTTACGGTGCGGGACTGAGCGAGCAGTACTTC. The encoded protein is CASSYGAGLSEQYF.

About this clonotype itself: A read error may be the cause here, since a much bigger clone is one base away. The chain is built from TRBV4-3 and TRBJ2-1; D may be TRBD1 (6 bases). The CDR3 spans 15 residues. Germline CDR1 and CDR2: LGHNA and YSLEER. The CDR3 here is CSSSQRTGFSNEQFF. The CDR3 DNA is TGCTCCAGCAGCCAAAGAACAGGGTTTTCCAATGAGCAGTTCTTC.

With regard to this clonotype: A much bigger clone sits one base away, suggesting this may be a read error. This CDR3 is CASGIDLSVGQNENTEAFF. For the CDR3, the DNA is TGTGCCAGTGGTATAGATCTATCCGTGGGTCAGAACGAGAACACTGAAGCTTTCTTT. The chain employs TRBV19 and TRBJ1-1; no clear D gene. From germline, CDR1 is LNHDA and CDR2 SQIVND (reference sequence). CDR3 size: 19 residues.

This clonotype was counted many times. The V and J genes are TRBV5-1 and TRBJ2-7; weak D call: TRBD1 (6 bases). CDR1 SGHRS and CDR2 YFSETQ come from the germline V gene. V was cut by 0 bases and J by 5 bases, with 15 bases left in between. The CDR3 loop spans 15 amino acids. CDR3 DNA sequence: TGCGCCAGCAGCTTGGAGAGGACAGAGTCCCACGAGCAGTACTTC. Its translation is CASSLERTESHEQYF.

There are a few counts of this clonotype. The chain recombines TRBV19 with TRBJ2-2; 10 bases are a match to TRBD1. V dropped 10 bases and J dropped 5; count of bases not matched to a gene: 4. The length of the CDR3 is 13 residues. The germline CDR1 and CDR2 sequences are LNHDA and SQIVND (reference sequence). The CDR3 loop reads CATDRGRTGELFF. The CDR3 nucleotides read TGTGCCACGGACAGGGGGAGGACCGGGGAGCTGTTTTTT.

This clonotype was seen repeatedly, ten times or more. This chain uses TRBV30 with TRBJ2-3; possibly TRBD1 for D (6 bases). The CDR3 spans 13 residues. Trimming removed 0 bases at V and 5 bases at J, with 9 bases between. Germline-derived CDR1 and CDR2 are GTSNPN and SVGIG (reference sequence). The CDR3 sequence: CAWSVGGVDTQYF. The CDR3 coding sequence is TGTGCCTGGAGTGTAGGGGGTGTAGATACGCAGTATTTT.

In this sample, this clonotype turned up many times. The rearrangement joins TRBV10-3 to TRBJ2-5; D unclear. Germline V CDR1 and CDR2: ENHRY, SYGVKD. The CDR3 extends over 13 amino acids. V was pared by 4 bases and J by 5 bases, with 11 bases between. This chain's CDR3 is CAISAVGTETQYF. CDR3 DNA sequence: TGTGCCATCAGTGCAGTGGGTACCGAGACCCAGTACTTC.

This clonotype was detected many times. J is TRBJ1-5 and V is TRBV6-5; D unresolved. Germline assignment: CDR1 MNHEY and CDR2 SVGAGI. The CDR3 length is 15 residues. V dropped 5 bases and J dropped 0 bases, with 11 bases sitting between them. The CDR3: CASSRGPLSNQPQHF. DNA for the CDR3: TGTGCCAGCAGTCGCGGCCCTCTTAGCAATCAGCCCCAGCATTTT.

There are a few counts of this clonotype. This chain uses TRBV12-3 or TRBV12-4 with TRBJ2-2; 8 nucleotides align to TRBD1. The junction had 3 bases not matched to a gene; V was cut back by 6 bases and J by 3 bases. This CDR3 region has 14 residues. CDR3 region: CASRQGADTGELFF. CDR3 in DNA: TGTGCCAGCAGGCAGGGGGCGGACACCGGGGAGCTGTTTTTT.

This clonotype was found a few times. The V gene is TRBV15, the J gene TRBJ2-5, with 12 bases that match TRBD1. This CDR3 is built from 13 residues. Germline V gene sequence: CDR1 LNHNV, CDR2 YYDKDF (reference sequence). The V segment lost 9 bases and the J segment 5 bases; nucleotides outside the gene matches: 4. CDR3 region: CATGTGGNETQYF. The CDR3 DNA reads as TGTGCCACTGGGACAGGGGGCAATGAGACCCAGTACTTC.

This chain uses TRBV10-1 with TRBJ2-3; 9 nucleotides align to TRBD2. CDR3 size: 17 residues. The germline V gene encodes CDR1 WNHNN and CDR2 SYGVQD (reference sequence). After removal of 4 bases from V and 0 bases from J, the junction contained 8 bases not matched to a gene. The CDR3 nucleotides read TGCGCCAGCAGTGGTGACTTGGCGGGGGGGAGCACAGATACGCAGTATTTT. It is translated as CASSGDLAGGSTDTQYF.

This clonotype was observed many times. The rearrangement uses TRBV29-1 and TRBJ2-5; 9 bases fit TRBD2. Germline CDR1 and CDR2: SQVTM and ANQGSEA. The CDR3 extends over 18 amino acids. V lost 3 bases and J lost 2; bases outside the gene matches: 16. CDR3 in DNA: TGCAGCGTTGACTGGCTAGCGGGAACCCATGAGGGTCAAGAGACCCAGTACTTC. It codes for CSVDWLAGTHEGQETQYF. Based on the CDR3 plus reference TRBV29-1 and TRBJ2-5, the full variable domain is SAVISQKPSRDICQRGTSLTIQCQVDSQVTMMFWYRQQPGQSLTLIATANQGSEATYESGFVIDKFPISRPNLTFSTLTVSNMSPEDSSIYLCSVDWLAGTHEGQETQYFGPGTRLLVL.

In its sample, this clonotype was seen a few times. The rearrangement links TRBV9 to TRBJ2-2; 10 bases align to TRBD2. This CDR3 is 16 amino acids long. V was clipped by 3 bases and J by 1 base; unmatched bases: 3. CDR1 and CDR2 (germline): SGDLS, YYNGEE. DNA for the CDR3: TGTGCCAGCAGCGGTGGACTAGCGGAGAACACCGGGGAGCTGTTTTTT. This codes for CASSGGLAENTGELFF.

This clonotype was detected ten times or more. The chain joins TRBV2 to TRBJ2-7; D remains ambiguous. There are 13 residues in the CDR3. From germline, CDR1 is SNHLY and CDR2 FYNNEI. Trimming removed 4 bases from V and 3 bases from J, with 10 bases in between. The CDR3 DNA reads TGTGCCAGCAGTGTAGGAGCCCTCTACGAGCAGTACTTC. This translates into CASSVGALYEQYF.

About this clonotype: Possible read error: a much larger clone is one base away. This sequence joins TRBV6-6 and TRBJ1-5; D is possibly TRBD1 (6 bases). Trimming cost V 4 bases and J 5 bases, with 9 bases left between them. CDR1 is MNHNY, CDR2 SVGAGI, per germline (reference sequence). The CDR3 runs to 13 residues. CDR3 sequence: CASSWGGDQPQHF. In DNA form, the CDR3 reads TGTGCCAGCAGTTGGGGGGGCGATCAGCCCCAGCATTTT.

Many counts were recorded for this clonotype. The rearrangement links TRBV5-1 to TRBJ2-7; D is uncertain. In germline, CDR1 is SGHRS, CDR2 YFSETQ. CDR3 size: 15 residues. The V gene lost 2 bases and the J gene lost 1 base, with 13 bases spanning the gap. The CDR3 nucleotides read TGCGCCAGCAGCTTTGAGCCTACAGTGTCCTACGAGCAGTACTTC. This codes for CASSFEPTVSYEQYF. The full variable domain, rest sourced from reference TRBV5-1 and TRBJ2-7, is KAGVTQTPRYLIKTRGQQVTLSCSPISGHRSVSWYQQTPGQGLQFLFEYFSETQRNKGNFPGRFSGRQFSNSRSEMNVSTLELGDSALYLCASSFEPTVSYEQYFGPGTRLTVT.